One sample yielded the 11 T cell receptor beta chains listed below, sequenced in a study of shared clonotypes between healthy human individuals. Produced via immunoSEQ multiplex PCR; TCRdb's table is partial and in-frame only. The sample lists 850,000 to 1,200,000 clones; 75% were seen once. Sequenced sample: memory CD4+ T cells sorted from blood. The subset here: CD45RA-negative fraction. The receptors shown here come from a young man in good health.

The chain uses TRBV6-5 and TRBJ2-7, with 12 bases that match TRBD2. Germline assignment: CDR1 MNHEY and CDR2 SVGAGI. Trimming took 5 bases from V and 2 from J; bases not matched to a gene: 4. The CDR3 contains 15 residues. The CDR3 loop is CASSVGLAGTYEQYF. The CDR3 nucleotides read TGTGCCAGCAGTGTGGGACTAGCGGGCACCTACGAGCAGTACTTC.

The chain recombines TRBV6-6 with TRBJ1-1, with 7 bases fitting TRBD1. The V gene's germline CDR1 is MNHNY and CDR2 SVGAGI (reference sequence). The V segment lost 6 bases and the J segment 4 bases; nucleotides outside the gene matches: 8. The CDR3 consists of 14 residues. CDR3 sequence (DNA): TGTGCCAGCAGGGAGACAGGGCGAGGCACTGAAGCTTTCTTT. Translated, it gives CASRETGRGTEAFF.

Comments on this clone: A read error may account for a junction end that differs from germline. The chain combines TRBV7-7 with TRBJ2-2; D assignment may be TRBD1 or TRBD2 (7 bases each). The germline V gene encodes CDR1 SSHAT and CDR2 FNYEAQ (reference sequence). CDR3 length: 15 amino acids. CDR3 region: CASSSSGTVTGELFF. The CDR3 nucleotides read TGTGCTAGCAGTTCCAGCGGGACAGTCACCGGGGAGCTGTTTTTT.

The CDR3 nucleotides read TGCGCCAGCAGCCAAGAGGGCGAAACCGGGGAGCTGTTTTTT. Its protein product is CASSQEGETGELFF. The rearrangement uses TRBV4-3 and TRBJ2-2; D is unclear. Trimming took 0 bases from V and 5 from J, leaving 7 bases between them. This CDR3 has 14 residues. The V gene's germline CDR1 is LGHNA and CDR2 YSLEER.

The chain is built from TRBV6-1 and TRBJ2-3, with TRBD1 matching over 10 bases. The V gene end was trimmed by 8 bases and the J gene end by 4 bases; junction bases not matched to a gene: 9. CDR1 is MNHNS, CDR2 SASEGT, per germline. The CDR3 runs 15 residues. The DNA for the CDR3 is TGTGCCAGCGAAACGGACAGGGGGTTTGCAGATACGCAGTATTTT. It is translated as CASETDRGFADTQYF.

The chain couples TRBV6-1 to TRBJ2-5, with 9 bases lining up with TRBD1. V shed 4 bases and J 4 bases; nucleotides not matched to a gene: 4. The germline V gene encodes CDR1 MNHNS and CDR2 SASEGT. The CDR3 runs 14 residues. The CDR3 DNA sequence: TGTGCCAGCAGTGGCGGGACAGGGAGAGAGACCCAGTACTTC. Translated, it gives CASSGGTGRETQYF.

DNA of the CDR3: TGCGCCAGCAGTGAGGGGATGGGGGGCACTGAAGCTTTCTTT. Protein product: CASSEGMGGTEAFF. The V call is TRBV10-2, the J call TRBJ1-1; D possibly corresponds to TRBD1 (5 bases). Trimming pared 2 bases from V and 4 bases from J, leaving 11 bases between. The CDR3 length is 14 residues. The germline gives CDR1 WSHSY, CDR2 SAAADI.

This rearrangement joins TRBV18 to TRBJ1-2; a possible D gene is TRBD1 (6 bases). V lost 3 bases and J lost 4, with 12 bases in between. Germline CDR1 is KGHSH and CDR2 is LQKENI. The CDR3 length is 14 residues. The CDR3 spells CASSPGGQSYGYTF. The DNA of the CDR3 is TGTGCCAGCTCACCCGGGGGGCAGAGCTATGGCTACACCTTC. Combining the CDR3 with reference TRBV18 and TRBJ1-2 gives the whole variable domain NAGVMQNPRHLVRRRGQEARLRCSPMKGHSHVYWYRQLPEEGLKFMVYLQKENIIDESGMPKERFSAEFPKEGPSILRIQQVVRGDSAAYFCASSPGGQSYGYTFGSGTRLTVV.

In regard to this clone: The same CDR3 arises from other DNA sequences in this sample as well. The genes are TRBV5-1 and TRBJ2-5; possible D gene TRBD2, 7 bases. Germline-derived CDR1 and CDR2 are SGHRS and YFSETQ. The CDR3 contains 14 residues. Trimming pared 1 base from V and 5 bases from J, leaving 12 bases between. CDR3 protein: CASSLSGGQETQYF. The CDR3 nucleotides read TGCGCCAGCAGCTTGTCCGGGGGGCAGGAGACCCAGTACTTC. Using reference TRBV5-1 and TRBJ2-5 for the parts outside the CDR3, the full variable domain is KAGVTQTPRYLIKTRGQQVTLSCSPISGHRSVSWYQQTPGQGLQFLFEYFSETQRNKGNFPGRFSGRQFSNSRSEMNVSTLELGDSALYLCASSLSGGQETQYFGPGTRLLVL.

V usage is TRBV2 and J usage is TRBJ2-3; D remains unclear. The CDR3 has 14 amino acids. Trimming removed 4 bases at V and 0 bases at J, with 8 bases between. Germline V lookup: CDR1 SNHLY, CDR2 FYNNEI. In DNA form, the CDR3 reads TGTGCCAGCAGTGGTAGCCAGAGCACAGATACGCAGTATTTT. It codes for CASSGSQSTDTQYF.

The genes are TRBV11-3 and TRBJ2-1; D not certain. V gave up 2 bases and J gave up 5 bases, with 7 bases separating them. The CDR3 spans 13 residues. CDR1 and CDR2 (germline): SGHNT, YENEEA. CDR3 amino acids: CASSLRSDNEQFF. The DNA of the CDR3 is TGTGCCAGCAGCTTACGATCAGACAATGAGCAGTTCTTC.